Listed below are T cell receptor beta chains from one sample, sequenced in a study of PD-1 blockade in classical Hodgkin lymphoma. Only in-frame clones appear in the TCRdb table, and some are missing; sequencing was by immunoSEQ multiplex PCR. The sample lists about 75,000 clones, approximately 94% seen once, with 8% in the top ten. This specimen was peripheral blood mononuclear cells (PBMCs), taken at baseline. The receptors come from a human donor with classical Hodgkin lymphoma. Each CDR3 is given with its conserved first and last residue. Fields, in order: V gene, clone size, D gene, J gene, CDR3 DNA, CDR3 protein. D genes are given only for firm matches. For some rows the clone size is stated as once, few or many, or as a class when expanded; others skip it.

v_gene: TRBV5-6; abundance: -; d_gene: TRBD1; j_gene: TRBJ2-6; CDR3nt: TGTGCCAGCAGCTTGTTCCCGGGACAGGCGATCCCTGGGGCCAACGTCCTGACTTTC; CDR3aa: CASSLFPGQAIPGANVLTF
v_gene: TRBV11-1; abundance: -; d_gene: TRBD1; j_gene: TRBJ2-3; CDR3nt: TGTGCCAGCAGCTCAGATCACACCGGGACAGGGATCGCAGATACGCAGTATTTT; CDR3aa: CASSSDHTGTGIADTQYF
v_gene: TRBV4-1; abundance: -; d_gene: -; j_gene: TRBJ2-7; CDR3nt: TGCGCCAGCAGCCAAGATCTGGAACCGGGTGGATACGAGCAGTACTTC; CDR3aa: CASSQDLEPGGYEQYF
v_gene: TRBV6-5; abundance: once; d_gene: TRBD2; j_gene: TRBJ2-7; CDR3nt: TGTGCCAGCAGTAGCGGGACCTACGAGCAGTACTTC; CDR3aa: CASSSGTYEQYF
v_gene: TRBV14; abundance: -; d_gene: TRBD1; j_gene: TRBJ2-1; CDR3nt: TGTGCCAGCAGCCAATTGACAGGGGCGACCCTCTACAATGAGCAGTTCTTC; CDR3aa: CASSQLTGATLYNEQFF
v_gene: TRBV18; abundance: -; d_gene: TRBD1; j_gene: TRBJ1-6; CDR3nt: TGTGCCAGCTCACCATTTACCGGGACAGACAATTCACCCCTCCACTTT; CDR3aa: CASSPFTGTDNSPLHF
v_gene: TRBV11-2; abundance: -; d_gene: TRBD1; j_gene: TRBJ2-7; CDR3nt: TGTGCCAGCTCCTTAGGGCAGGGGGCCTCCTACGAGCAGTACTTC; CDR3aa: CASSLGQGASYEQYF
v_gene: TRBV5-5; abundance: -; d_gene: -; j_gene: TRBJ2-5; CDR3nt: TGTGCCAGCAGCTTGGCAGGGAACTATCAAGAGACCCAGTACTTC; CDR3aa: CASSLAGNYQETQYF
v_gene: TRBV28; abundance: -; d_gene: -; j_gene: TRBJ1-4; CDR3nt: TGTGCCAGCAGACAGGGTTTTGCAACTAATGAAAAACTGTTTTTT; CDR3aa: CASRQGFATNEKLFF
v_gene: TRBV6-5; abundance: -; d_gene: -; j_gene: TRBJ2-1; CDR3nt: TGTGCCAGCAGGCGAATCAGGGAGAATGAGCAGTTCTTC; CDR3aa: CASRRIRENEQFF
v_gene: TRBV9; abundance: -; d_gene: -; j_gene: TRBJ2-5; CDR3nt: TGTGCCAGCACCACTAGCCCAGCACAAGAGACCCAGTACTTC; CDR3aa: CASTTSPAQETQYF
v_gene: TRBV27; abundance: -; d_gene: TRBD1; j_gene: TRBJ1-2; CDR3nt: TGTGCCAGCACCCTGGACAGGGATAAGTATGGCTACACCTTC; CDR3aa: CASTLDRDKYGYTF
v_gene: TRBV7-2; abundance: -; d_gene: -; j_gene: TRBJ2-3; CDR3nt: TGTGCCAGCAGCCCACGGGGCACAGATACGCAGTATTTT; CDR3aa: CASSPRGTDTQYF